The 20 T cell receptor beta chains in this list originate from one sample, sequenced in a study of cytomegalovirus exposure and HLA in healthy donors. The PCR had 60 Vbeta and 13 Jbeta primers. The assay was immunoSEQ multiplex PCR, and TCRdb's table has in-frame clones only and misses some. Among approximately 69,000 clones listed, roughly 80% were seen once. The sequenced sample consisted of PBMCs. These receptors all come from a woman aged 25-40 years in good health and CMV-seropositive.

The J gene is TRBJ1-4, the V gene TRBV14; 9 nucleotides align to TRBD1. Germline V lookup: CDR1 SGHDN, CDR2 FVKESK. CDR3 size: 14 residues. Germline trimming cut 3 bases from V and 7 bases from J; bases unmatched to any gene: 3. CDR3 amino acids: CASSHTGGLEKLFF. For the CDR3, the DNA is TGTGCCAGCAGCCATACAGGGGGCCTTGAAAAACTGTTTTTT. Complete variable domain (other parts from reference TRBV14 and TRBJ1-4): EAGVTQFPSHSVIEKGQTVTLRCDPISGHDNLYWYRRVMGKEIKFLLHFVKESKQDESGMPNNRFLAERTGGTYSTLKVQPAELEDSGVYFCASSHTGGLEKLFFGSGTQLSVL.

A few counts support this clone. V usage is TRBV2 and J usage is TRBJ2-5; D perhaps matches TRBD2 (5 bases). The CDR3 has 15 amino acids. Looked up from germline, CDR1 is SNHLY and CDR2 is FYNNEI. Trimming left V 0 bases short and J 0 bases short, with 8 bases between. The DNA for the CDR3 is TGTGCCAGCAGTGAAGCTTGGAGGTACCAAGAGACCCAGTACTTC. Translated: CASSEAWRYQETQYF.

The chain recombines TRBV9 with TRBJ1-2, with 10 bases fitting TRBD1. CDR1 is SGDLS and CDR2 is YYNGEE in the germline V gene. J gave up 4 bases and V 4 bases, and 13 bases lay outside the gene matches. The CDR3 is made up of 17 amino acids. The CDR3 sequence is CASSPGQGEVFVYGYTF. The CDR3 coding sequence is TGTGCCAGCAGCCCAGGACAGGGGGAAGTCTTCGTCTATGGCTACACCTTC.

The V call is TRBV29-1, the J call TRBJ2-1; 10 bases match TRBD2. This CDR3 has 14 amino acids. The germline V gene has CDR1 SQVTM and CDR2 ANQGSEA. Trimming cost V 7 bases and J 1 base; bases outside gene matches: 4. This chain's CDR3 is CSARLAGSYNEQFF. The CDR3 DNA follows: TGCAGCGCCCGACTAGCGGGTTCCTACAATGAGCAGTTCTTC.

The V gene is TRBV6-5, the J gene TRBJ2-4; the D gene is possibly TRBD1 (6 bases). This CDR3 region has 15 residues. Deletions cut 8 bases from V and 3 bases from J, with 17 bases between. Germline V gene lookup returns CDR1 MNHEY and CDR2 SVGAGI. The CDR3: CASAPTGLGKNIQYF. DNA of the CDR3: TGTGCCAGCGCCCCGACAGGACTGGGCAAAAACATTCAGTACTTC.

The rearrangement links TRBV6-7 to TRBJ2-7, with 11 positions matching TRBD2. TRBV6-7 counts as an open reading frame of uncertain function. The junction had 5 bases not matched to a gene; V was cut back by 4 bases and J by 3 bases. The CDR3 covers 15 residues. The DNA of the CDR3 is TGTGCCAGCAGTTTGTCGACTAGCGGGGACTACGAGCAGTACTTC. Its translation is CASSLSTSGDYEQYF.

The CDR3 region is CASTPGLPLNEQFF. The CDR3 DNA is TGTGCCAGCACCCCGGGACTTCCCCTCAATGAGCAGTTCTTC. The chain is built from TRBV9 and TRBJ2-1, with a weak D call TRBD2 (6 bases). This CDR3 is built from 14 residues. The germline V and J ends were trimmed by 6 bases and 6 bases, with 16 bases remaining between them. CDR1 and CDR2 from the germline V gene are SGDLS and YYNGEE.

This clone has more than one count but fewer than ten. The chain combines TRBV6-6 with TRBJ2-2; D uncertain. Trimming took off 2 bases at V and 5 bases at J, with 9 bases between the two ends. Germline CDR1 and CDR2: MNHNY and SVGAGI (reference sequence). The CDR3 spans 14 residues. The CDR3 region is CASSYESLTGELFF. CDR3 DNA: TGTGCCAGCAGTTACGAGAGCCTTACCGGGGAGCTGTTTTTT.

This sequence joins TRBV30 and TRBJ1-6; 7 nucleotides line up with TRBD1. With 7 bases clipped from V and 8 bases from J, the junction kept 5 bases outside the gene matches. CDR1 and CDR2 from the germline V gene are GTSNPN and SVGIG (reference sequence). The CDR3 has 12 amino acids. The CDR3 DNA reads as TGTGCCTCCGGACAGGAAGATTCACCCCTCCACTTT. Amino acids: CASGQEDSPLHF.

The rearrangement links TRBV5-4 to TRBJ2-3; 8 bases map to TRBD1. Looked up from germline, CDR1 is SGHNT and CDR2 is YYREEE (reference sequence). The V segment lost 0 bases and the J segment 5 bases; nucleotides outside the gene matches: 8. The CDR3 is made up of 16 amino acids. CDR3 DNA sequence: TGTGCCAGCAGCTTGGCCCGGACAGGGCTAAAAGATACGCAGTATTTT. This encodes CASSLARTGLKDTQYF.

The chain carries TRBV7-2 and TRBJ2-4; D is possibly TRBD2 (5 bases). V lost 1 base and J lost 8, with 15 bases in between. The CDR3 totals 15 residues. The germline V gene has CDR1 SGHTA and CDR2 FQGNSA. The CDR3 is CASSLGGLAGDIQYF. CDR3 nucleotides: TGTGCCAGCAGCTTAGGAGGCCTAGCAGGTGACATTCAGTACTTC. The complete variable domain, with remaining parts taken from reference TRBV7-2 and TRBJ2-4, reads GAGVSQSPSNKVTEKGKDVELRCDPISGHTALYWYRQSLGQGLEFLIYFQGNSAPDKSGLPSDRFSAERTGGSVSTLTIQRTQQEDSAVYLCASSLGGLAGDIQYFGAGTRLSVL.

The DNA for the CDR3 is TGTGCCAGCTCACCACTGGGACAGGGTTACGAGCAGTACTTC. Translated: CASSPLGQGYEQYF. The V call is TRBV18, the J call TRBJ2-7; 9 bases line up with TRBD1. The CDR3 consists of 14 residues. Germline CDR1 is KGHSH and CDR2 is LQKENI. The ends lost 1 base at V and 4 bases at J; junction bases unmatched: 2.

The V call is TRBV2, the J call TRBJ1-2; D may be TRBD1 (5 bases). V gave up 6 bases and J gave up 2 bases, with 10 bases separating them. The CDR3 contains 13 residues. Germline assignment: CDR1 SNHLY and CDR2 FYNNEI. This chain's CDR3 is CASRQEGNYGYTF. Written as DNA, the CDR3 is TGTGCCAGCAGACAGGAGGGGAACTATGGCTACACCTTC.

In nucleotides, the CDR3 is TGTGCCAGCAGGGCAGGGATATACGAGCAGTACTTC. Amino acid sequence: CASRAGIYEQYF. This chain joins TRBV27 and TRBJ2-7, with D maybe TRBD1 (5 bases). V was clipped by 6 bases and J by 4 bases, with 10 bases between them. This CDR3 is built from 12 residues. Germline V gene data show CDR1 as MNHEY and CDR2 as SMNVEV (reference sequence).

The chain recombines TRBV30 with TRBJ2-1; no reliable D call. The V gene's germline CDR1 is GTSNPN and CDR2 SVGIG (reference sequence). The CDR3 loop spans 13 amino acids. V was cut by 4 bases and J by 8 bases, with 15 bases left in between. CDR3 coding DNA: TGTGCCTGGAACGGGTTCCGCCATTATGAGCAGTTCTTC. This codes for CAWNGFRHYEQFF.

The chain employs TRBV7-2 and TRBJ2-1; TRBD2 might be the D (6 bases). CDR1 is SGHTA and CDR2 is FQGNSA in the germline V gene. V was shortened by 6 bases and J by 0 bases, with 15 bases between the two germline ends. The CDR3 contains 16 residues. The CDR3 DNA reads as TGTGCCAGCAGATTATCTGGCGGGACCTCCTACAATGAGCAGTTCTTC. Translating gives CASRLSGGTSYNEQFF.

This clone was observed a few times. The chain joins TRBV28 to TRBJ1-1; a possible D gene is TRBD1 (5 bases). The ends were cut back, 6 bases at V and 7 bases at J, with 15 bases in the middle. Germline V gene data show CDR1 as MDHEN and CDR2 as SYDVKM. CDR3 length equals 13 residues. The CDR3: CASRLPGFGEAFF. The CDR3 DNA reads TGTGCCAGCAGGCTGCCAGGGTTCGGTGAAGCTTTCTTT.

This chain links TRBV7-2 with TRBJ1-1; TRBD1 matches at 9 bases. Germline V gene data show CDR1 as SGHTA and CDR2 as FQGNSA. CDR3 length equals 16 residues. The trim removed 7 bases at V and 5 bases at J, leaving 14 bases unmatched. The CDR3 DNA reads as TGTGCCAGCAACACAGCGTCGGGACAGGGTAGGACTGAAGCTTTCTTT. This codes for CASNTASGQGRTEAFF.

The rearrangement links TRBV7-2 to TRBJ1-2; possibly TRBD1 for D (6 bases). The CDR3 loop spans 13 amino acids. Germline-derived CDR1 and CDR2 are SGHTA and FQGNSA. The V end was cut by 2 bases, the J end by 7 bases, with 11 bases between. The CDR3 DNA is TGTGCCAGCAGCTTAAGTACAGGGAGTGGCTACACCTTC. Encoded protein: CASSLSTGSGYTF.

The rearrangement links TRBV30 to TRBJ2-1, with TRBD2 as a possible D gene (6 bases). This CDR3 comprises 12 residues. Trimming removed 5 bases at V and 8 bases at J, with 13 bases between. Germline-derived CDR1 and CDR2 are GTSNPN and SVGIG (reference sequence). The chain's CDR3 is CAWGTSFHEQFF. CDR3 in DNA: TGTGCCTGGGGTACTAGCTTTCATGAGCAGTTCTTC.